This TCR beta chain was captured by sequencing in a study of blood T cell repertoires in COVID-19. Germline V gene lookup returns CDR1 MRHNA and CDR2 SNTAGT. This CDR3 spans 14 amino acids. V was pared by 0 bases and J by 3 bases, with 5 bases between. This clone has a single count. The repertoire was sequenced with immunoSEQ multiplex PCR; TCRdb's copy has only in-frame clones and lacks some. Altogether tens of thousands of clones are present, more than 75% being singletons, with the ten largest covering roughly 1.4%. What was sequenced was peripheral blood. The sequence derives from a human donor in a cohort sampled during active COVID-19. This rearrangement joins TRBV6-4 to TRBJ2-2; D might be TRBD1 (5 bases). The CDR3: CASSDSGDTGELFF. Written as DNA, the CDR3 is TGTGCCAGCAGTGACTCAGGGGACACCGGGGAGCTGTTTTTT.